This TCR beta chain stems from a study of shared clonotypes between healthy human individuals. Germline V gene data show CDR1 as SGDLS and CDR2 as YYNGEE. Trimming took off 3 bases at V and 0 bases at J, with 10 bases between the two ends. The CDR3 sequence is 14 residues long. Some 92 million PBMCs went into genomic DNA for unsorted samples. Execution of the assay was at deep level. Template amounts of about 290 ng DNA, 25,000 to 30,000 T cell genomes, were employed in unsorted PBMC replicate PCRs. The assay was immunoSEQ multiplex PCR, and TCRdb's table has in-frame clones only and misses some. The table has 450,000 to 500,000 clones, more than 65% seen once; the top ten hold more than 9.5%.

The TCR was taken from a woman aged 35 to 49 in good health. Some clones in this sample may be carry-over from other donors' samples. The V gene is TRBV9, the J gene TRBJ2-7; D is uncertain. The sample taken for sequencing was PBMCs. DNA for the CDR3: TGTGCCAGCAGCGGGCAGGCTGCCTCCTACGAGCAGTACTTC. Residues: CASSGQAASYEQYF.